Listed here is a single T cell receptor (beta chain). The time point: pretreatment peripheral blood. V was clipped by 8 bases and J by 0 bases; unmatched bases: 4. Germline CDR1 reads SNHLY; CDR2 reads FYNNEI. This CDR3 region has 14 residues. Sequencing was performed with immunoSEQ multiplex PCR; in TCRdb, only in-frame clones are kept and a portion is missing. The data show around 100,000 clones, 80% to 90% seen once. The entry originates in a study of PD-L1 blockade in urothelial cancer. The wider study: Blood was analyzed 3 weeks (second dose) and 6 weeks after treatment start.

J is TRBJ2-1 and V is TRBV2, with TRBD1 matching 7 bases. This receptor was identified in a man aged 60 to 69 with urothelial cancer. The starting material was PBMCs, obtained around atezolizumab (anti-PD-L1) treatment. The CDR3 loop reads CASGRDSSYNEQFF. CDR3 in DNA: TGTGCCAGCGGCCGGGACAGCTCCTACAATGAGCAGTTCTTC. Variable domain in full (rest from reference TRBV2 and TRBJ2-1): EPEVTQTPSHQVTQMGQEVILRCVPISNHLYFYWYRQILGQKVEFLVSFYNNEISEKSEIFDDQFSVERPDGSNFTLKIRSTKLEDSAMYFCASGRDSSYNEQFFGPGTRLTVL.